These 2 T cell receptor beta chains share one sample of origin, sequenced in a study of radiotherapy plus CTLA-4 blockade in lung cancer. Measured with immunoSEQ multiplex PCR; TCRdb has only the in-frame clones, and not every one. Of about 39,000 clones listed, just under 80% are singletons. Specimen: peripheral blood, collected from a patient treated with radiotherapy plus ipilimumab. The receptors shown here come from a human donor with non-small cell lung cancer that progressed on radiotherapy plus ipilimumab.

The chain is built from TRBV18 and TRBJ2-7, with D possibly TRBD2 on 5 matching bases. Trimming removed 1 base from V and 2 bases from J, with 12 bases in between. The germline V gene has CDR1 KGHSH and CDR2 LQKENI. CDR3 size: 15 residues. This CDR3 reads CASSPRLASTYEQYF. The CDR3 region has the DNA TGTGCCAGCTCACCACGCCTAGCTAGCACCTACGAGCAGTACTTC.

The rearrangement links TRBV4-3 to TRBJ2-3; D remains ambiguous. V lost 1 base to trimming and J lost 4 bases, with 12 bases between them. Per germline, CDR1 LGHNA and CDR2 YSLEER. The CDR3 totals 15 residues. DNA of the CDR3: TGCGCCAGCAGCCAAGGCAACGGGTTTGCAGATACGCAGTATTTT. Translation gives CASSQGNGFADTQYF.